This T cell receptor beta chain was retrieved from a study of CXCR3-negative and CXCR3-positive naive CD8 T cells. The sorter processed each CD8+ T cell subset in triplicate at over 250,000 cells apiece. CD45RO-CCR7+CD27+CD95- cells counted as naive CD8+ T cells. Libraries of TRB cDNA were made by 5' RACE and carried UMIs. TCRdb processed the 5' RACE reads again and assigns one entry to each CDR3 protein, with no DNA. Its listing shows some 6,200 distinct CDR3 sequences. Findings and limits, study-wide: Memory cells diverged, while naive CXCR3-positive and CXCR3-negative cells had similar TRBV-TRBJ usage. Most assays were run on fresh PBMCs (CXCR3 expression partially decreased after cryopreservation). TRB CDR3 hydrophobicity was greater in CXCR3-positive naive cells than in CXCR3-negative naive cells.

By frequency, this clonotype is medium-sized. Its antigen is unknown. Germline CDR1 is SGHVS and CDR2 is FQNEAQ. CDR3 length: 14 residues. Sequencing was carried out using naive CXCR3+ CD8+ T cells from blood. Subset of the sample: CD45RO-CCR7+CD27+CD95- naive CD8+ T cells expressing CXCR3 (TNR3+). V usage is TRBV7-8 and J usage is TRBJ2-1. The sequence was obtained from a human donor in good health. Some clones in this sample may be carry-over from other donors' samples. The CDR3 is CASSLALADNEQFF.